Listed here are 14 T cell receptor beta chains from one sample, sequenced in a study of OX40 agonist ivuxolimab in advanced cancers. Only in-frame clones appear in the TCRdb table, and some are missing; sequencing was by immunoSEQ multiplex PCR. This sample has tens of thousands of clones; 88% occur once, and the top ten carry about 0.31%. Sequencing was performed on CD4+ or CD8+ T cells sorted from blood, taken in a trial of the OX40 agonist ivuxolimab. These TCRs come from an adult with an advanced solid tumor such as melanoma, head and neck, liver or kidney cancer.

The chain recombines TRBV6-7 with TRBJ1-1; D not certain. TRBV6-7 is known as an ORF, though its function is uncertain. This CDR3 region has 13 residues. The V end was cut by 2 bases, the J end by 10 bases, with 14 bases between. CDR3: CASSYTRELGAFF. CDR3 sequence (DNA): TGTGCCAGCAGTTACACTAGGGAGCTCGGAGCTTTCTTT.

The genes are TRBV11-2 and TRBJ2-7; D is possibly TRBD1 (6 bases). The CDR3 covers 15 residues. CDR1 is SGHAT and CDR2 is FQNNGV in the germline V gene. V lost 3 bases and J lost 2, with 14 bases in between. The DNA for the CDR3 is TGTGCCAGCAGCTTCTACTTTGGACAGACCTACGAGCAGTACTTC. Translated, it gives CASSFYFGQTYEQYF.

The rearrangement joins TRBV5-4 to TRBJ2-3, with 9 bases that match TRBD2. In germline, CDR1 is SGHNT, CDR2 YYREEE (reference sequence). The V and J ends lost 0 bases and 5 bases, in that order; junction bases with no gene match: 4. This CDR3 spans 15 amino acids. This CDR3 reads CASSLGGLAEDTQYF. In DNA form, the CDR3 reads TGTGCCAGCAGCTTGGGGGGACTAGCAGAAGATACGCAGTATTTT.

The chain joins TRBV12-5 to TRBJ2-1; either TRBD1 or TRBD2 may fit D (6 bases each). Trimming removed 6 bases at V and 0 bases at J, with 18 bases between. The CDR3 has 17 amino acids. CDR1 is LGHNT and CDR2 is FRNRAP in the germline V gene. As DNA, the CDR3 is TGTGCTAGTGGGCCACAAGGGGGGACCAGCTCCTACAATGAGCAGTTCTTC. It codes for CASGPQGGTSSYNEQFF.

This chain connects TRBV4-1 to TRBJ1-1, with D unclear. CDR1 and CDR2 from the germline V gene are MGHRA and YSYEKL. V shed 5 bases and J shed 0 bases, with 19 bases lying between them. This CDR3 spans 17 amino acids. CDR3 sequence reads: CASSLSPRTAMNTEAFF. As DNA, the CDR3 is TGCGCCAGCAGCTTATCCCCGAGGACGGCTATGAACACTGAAGCTTTCTTT.

The genes are TRBV19 and TRBJ2-5, with D perhaps matching TRBD1 or TRBD2 (6 bases each). CDR1 is LNHDA and CDR2 is SQIVND in the germline V gene (reference sequence). Deletions cut 6 bases from V and 4 bases from J, with 21 bases between. The CDR3 contains 16 residues. CDR3: CASSKGDLGEGETQYF. The CDR3 coding sequence is TGTGCCAGTAGCAAGGGGGACTTGGGCGAAGGAGAGACCCAGTACTTC.

The chain has TRBV30 and TRBJ1-4, with D possibly TRBD1 on 5 matching bases. V was trimmed by 2 bases and J by 5 bases, leaving 9 bases between them. Germline V gives CDR1 GTSNPN, CDR2 SVGIG (reference sequence). The CDR3 covers 13 residues. The CDR3 protein is CAWSMGRNEKLFF. As DNA, the CDR3 is TGTGCCTGGAGTATGGGACGGAATGAAAAACTGTTTTTT.

This clone was counted a single time. V gene TRBV2 combines with J gene TRBJ1-1; 8 bases agree with TRBD1. The CDR3 extends over 14 amino acids. V lost 7 bases and J lost 1; bases outside the gene matches: 5. Germline assignment: CDR1 SNHLY and CDR2 FYNNEI. The CDR3 sequence: CASTPDRGNTEAFF. The CDR3 coding sequence is TGTGCCAGCACTCCAGACAGGGGGAACACTGAAGCTTTCTTT.

A remark on this clone: The junction shows a germline mismatch at one end, possibly a read error. The J gene is TRBJ2-3, the V gene TRBV6-5; 8 nucleotides match TRBD2. This CDR3 region has 11 residues. Per the germline V gene, CDR1 is MNHEY and CDR2 is SVGAGI. CDR3 amino acids: CASSSGTRPIF. The CDR3 DNA sequence: TGTGCCAGCAGCTCCGGGACTAGACCGATTTTT.

This sequence joins TRBV7-8 and TRBJ1-6, with D perhaps matching TRBD1 (5 bases). The germline V gene encodes CDR1 SGHVS and CDR2 FQNEAQ. There are 16 residues in the CDR3. V shed 5 bases and J shed 0 bases, with 11 bases lying between them. Here the CDR3 reads CASSPGASSYNSPLHF. DNA for the CDR3: TGTGCCAGCAGCCCCGGGGCGAGCTCCTATAATTCACCCCTCCACTTT.

The chain employs TRBV18 and TRBJ2-7; 7 bases line up with TRBD1. Germline V lookup: CDR1 KGHSH, CDR2 LQKENI. Losses at the gene ends were 1 base for V and 7 bases for J; bases not matched to a gene: 4. The CDR3 is 13 residues long. CDR3: CASSPQGAGEQYF. CDR3 sequence (DNA): TGTGCCAGCTCACCACAGGGGGCCGGAGAGCAGTACTTC. Full variable domain (missing parts from reference TRBV18 and TRBJ2-7): NAGVMQNPRHLVRRRGQEARLRCSPMKGHSHVYWYRQLPEEGLKFMVYLQKENIIDESGMPKERFSAEFPKEGPSILRIQQVVRGDSAAYFCASSPQGAGEQYFGPGTRLTVT.

DNA for the CDR3: TGTGCCAGTAACCAACACGACAGGGGCACTGAAGCTTTCTTT. This sequence encodes CASNQHDRGTEAFF. V and J are TRBV19 and TRBJ1-1, with TRBD1 identical over 8 bases. There are 14 residues in the CDR3. Germline CDR1 LNHDA, CDR2 SQIVND (reference sequence). V trimming: 7 bases; J trimming: 4 bases; junction bases outside the gene matches: 8.

J is TRBJ2-7 and V is TRBV5-1; the D gene is possibly TRBD2 (6 bases). This CDR3 spans 18 amino acids. CDR1 and CDR2 (germline): SGHRS, YFSETQ. Deletions cut 4 bases from V and 7 bases from J, with 30 bases between. CDR3 sequence: CASSPTTPGTPRGLEQYF. The CDR3 DNA sequence: TGCGCCAGCAGCCCGACAACGCCCGGGACCCCAAGGGGACTTGAGCAGTACTTC.

The chain carries TRBV7-2 and TRBJ2-3, with D perhaps matching TRBD2 (5 bases). The CDR3 has 11 amino acids. Germline lookup yields CDR1 SGHTA and CDR2 FQGNSA. V lost 5 bases, J lost 8 bases, and 8 bases lay in between. CDR3 region: CASSTAGTQYF. CDR3 sequence (DNA): TGTGCCAGCAGCACGGCGGGTACGCAGTATTTT. The variable domain in full, completed from reference TRBV7-2 and TRBJ2-3, reads GAGVSQSPSNKVTEKGKDVELRCDPISGHTALYWYRQSLGQGLEFLIYFQGNSAPDKSGLPSDRFSAERTGGSVSTLTIQRTQQEDSAVYLCASSTAGTQYFGPGTRLTVL.